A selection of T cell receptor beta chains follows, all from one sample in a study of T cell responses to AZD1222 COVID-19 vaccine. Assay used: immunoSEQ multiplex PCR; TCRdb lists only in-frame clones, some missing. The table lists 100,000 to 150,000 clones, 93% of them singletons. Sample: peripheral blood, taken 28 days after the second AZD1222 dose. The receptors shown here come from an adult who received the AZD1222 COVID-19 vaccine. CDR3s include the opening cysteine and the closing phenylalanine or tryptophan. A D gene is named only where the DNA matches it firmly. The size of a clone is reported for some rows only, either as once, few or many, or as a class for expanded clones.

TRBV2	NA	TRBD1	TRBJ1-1	CASSGQGETEAFF	TGTGCCAGCAGCGGACAGGGAGAGACTGAAGCTTTCTTT
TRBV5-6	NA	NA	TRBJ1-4	CASSFGVQLNEKLFF	TGTGCCAGCAGCTTTGGAGTACAGCTTAATGAAAAACTGTTTTTT
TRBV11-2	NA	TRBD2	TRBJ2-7	CASSLTGGYSYEQYF	TGTGCCAGCAGCTTAACGGGGGGGTACTCCTACGAGCAGTACTTC
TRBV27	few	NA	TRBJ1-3	CASSSSGPWGSIYF	TGTGCCAGCAGTTCCTCCGGACCCTGGGGCTCCATATATTTT
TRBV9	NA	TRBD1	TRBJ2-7	CASSGTDRGDQQYF	TGTGCCAGCAGCGGAACAGACAGGGGCGATCAGCAGTACTTC
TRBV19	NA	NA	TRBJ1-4	CASRDPEGASEKLFF	TGTGCCAGTAGGGACCCCGAGGGAGCCAGTGAAAAACTGTTTTTT
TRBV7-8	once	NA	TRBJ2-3	CASKRLATDTQYF	TGTGCCAGCAAGCGGCTAGCGACAGATACGCAGTATTTT
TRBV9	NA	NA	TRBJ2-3	CASSVGTGTDTQYF	TGTGCCAGCAGCGTAGGGACGGGTACGGATACGCAGTATTTT
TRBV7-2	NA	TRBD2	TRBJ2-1	CASSRGLAGDEQFF	TGTGCCAGCAGCCGGGGACTAGCGGGCGATGAGCAGTTCTTC
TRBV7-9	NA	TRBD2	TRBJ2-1	CASRGRGGSFYEQFF	TGTGCCAGCAGGGGTCGGGGGGGCTCATTCTATGAGCAGTTCTTC
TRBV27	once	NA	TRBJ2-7	CASSPTFSYEQYF	TGTGCCAGCAGCCCCACCTTCTCCTACGAGCAGTACTTC
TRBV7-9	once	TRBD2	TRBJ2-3	CASSLVSGSFDTQYF	TGTGCCAGCAGCTTAGTCAGCGGGAGTTTTGATACGCAGTATTTT
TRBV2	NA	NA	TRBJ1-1	CATRPRGNTEAFF	TGTGCCACCAGACCCAGAGGGAACACTGAAGCTTTCTTT
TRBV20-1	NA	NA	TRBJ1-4	CSARELEKLFF	TGCAGTGCTAGAGAGCTCGAAAAACTGTTTTTT
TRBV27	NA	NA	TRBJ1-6	CASRSSYNSPLHF	TGTGCCAGCAGAAGCTCCTATAATTCACCCCTCCACTTT
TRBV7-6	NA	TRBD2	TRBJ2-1	CASSDGLAGNNEQFF	TGTGCCAGCAGCGACGGACTAGCGGGGAACAATGAGCAGTTCTTC
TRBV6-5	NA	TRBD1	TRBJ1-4	CASSYDRGNEKLFF	TGTGCCAGCAGTTACGACAGGGGTAATGAAAAACTGTTTTTT
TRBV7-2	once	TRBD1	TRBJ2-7	CASSLYQGGVGEQYF	TGTGCCAGCAGCTTATATCAAGGGGGCGTGGGGGAGCAGTACTTC
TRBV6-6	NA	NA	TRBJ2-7	CASSKRGIESSEQYF	TGTGCCAGCAGTAAACGGGGGATTGAATCCTCCGAGCAGTACTTC
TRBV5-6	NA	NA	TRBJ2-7	CASSLGVYEQYF	TGTGCCAGCAGCTTGGGGGTCTACGAGCAGTACTTC
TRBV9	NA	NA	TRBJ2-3	CASSILAGTSTDTQYF	TGTGCCAGCAGCATCCTCGCCGGGACTAGCACAGATACGCAGTATTTT
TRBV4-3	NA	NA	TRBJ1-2	CASSQERGGYGYTF	TGCGCCAGCAGCCAAGAGAGGGGCGGCTATGGCTACACCTTC
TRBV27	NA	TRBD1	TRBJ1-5	CASSLRQGVQPQHF	TGTGCCAGCAGTTTACGTCAGGGGGTTCAGCCCCAGCATTTT
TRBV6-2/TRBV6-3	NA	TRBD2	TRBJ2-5	CASSPGTSLQETQYF	TGTGCCAGCAGCCCAGGGACTAGCCTCCAAGAGACCCAGTACTTC
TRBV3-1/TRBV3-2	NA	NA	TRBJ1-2	CASSPLPEYGYTF	TGTGCCAGCAGCCCTCTCCCCGAGTATGGCTACACCTTC
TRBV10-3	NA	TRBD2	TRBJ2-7	CAIPLAEPYEQYF	TGTGCCATCCCACTAGCGGAGCCTTACGAGCAGTACTTC
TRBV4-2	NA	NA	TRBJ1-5	CASSQDLADNQPQHF	TGTGCCAGCAGCCAAGATCTGGCAGATAATCAGCCCCAGCATTTT
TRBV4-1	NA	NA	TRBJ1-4	CASSQDREKLFF	TGCGCCAGCAGCCAAGATCGTGAAAAACTGTTTTTT
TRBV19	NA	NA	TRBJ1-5	CASSMSVSNQPQHF	TGTGCCAGTAGTATGTCCGTATCAAATCAGCCCCAGCATTTT
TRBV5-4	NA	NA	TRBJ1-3	CASSPGWGNTIYF	TGTGCCAGCAGCCCTGGTTGGGGAAACACCATATATTTT
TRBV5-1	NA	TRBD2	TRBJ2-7	CASRGLAGGPDEQYF	TGCGCCAGCAGGGGACTAGCGGGAGGGCCCGACGAGCAGTACTTC
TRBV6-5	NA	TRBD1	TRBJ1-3	CASGSLTGAGNTIYF	TGTGCCAGCGGAAGCCTGACAGGGGCTGGAAACACCATATATTTT
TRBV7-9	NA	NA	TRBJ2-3	CASSLGGGAGDTQYF	TGTGCCAGCAGCTTGGGAGGGGGGGCCGGAGATACGCAGTATTTT
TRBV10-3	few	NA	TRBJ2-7	CAIRRDGSYEQYF	TGTGCCATCCGAAGGGACGGTAGCTACGAGCAGTACTTC
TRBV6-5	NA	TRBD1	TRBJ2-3	CASSLRQGAGDTQYF	TGTGCCAGCAGTCTTCGACAGGGGGCGGGAGATACGCAGTATTTT
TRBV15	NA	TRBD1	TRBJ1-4	CATSTQGAWNEKLFF	TGTGCCACCAGCACCCAGGGGGCTTGGAATGAAAAACTGTTTTTT
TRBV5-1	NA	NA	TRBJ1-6	CASSLVTVSPLHF	TGCGCCAGCAGCTTGGTGACGGTTTCACCCCTCCACTTT
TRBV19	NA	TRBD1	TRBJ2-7	CASSGPGQEFEQYF	TGTGCCAGTAGTGGACCGGGACAGGAGTTCGAGCAGTACTTC
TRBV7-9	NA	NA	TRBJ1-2	CASSNDIQYTF	TGTGCCAGCAGCAACGACATTCAATATACCTTC
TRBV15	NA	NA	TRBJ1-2	CATSRVSSNYGYTF	TGTGCCACCAGCAGAGTTTCGTCTAACTATGGCTACACCTTC
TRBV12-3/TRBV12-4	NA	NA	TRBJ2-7	CASSFGYDEQYF	TGTGCCAGCAGTTTCGGCTACGACGAGCAGTACTTC
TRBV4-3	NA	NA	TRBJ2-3	CASSPKSDTDTQYF	TGCGCCAGCAGCCCAAAGTCAGACACAGATACGCAGTATTTT
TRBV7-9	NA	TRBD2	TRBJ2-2	CASSLVPSGTNTGELFF	TGTGCCAGCAGCTTAGTGCCTAGCGGGACGAACACCGGGGAGCTGTTTTTT
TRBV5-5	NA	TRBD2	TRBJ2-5	CASSLGTSGGRREETQYF	TGTGCCAGCAGCTTGGGGACTAGCGGGGGGCGGCGGGAAGAGACCCAGTACTTC
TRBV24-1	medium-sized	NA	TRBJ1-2	CATSDHDRSYGYTF	TGTGCCACCAGTGACCACGACAGGAGCTATGGCTACACCTTC
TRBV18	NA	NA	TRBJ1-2	CASSPPTARMLGYTF	TGTGCCAGCTCACCACCGACAGCACGGATGCTTGGCTACACCTTC
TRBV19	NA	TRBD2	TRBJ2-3	CASSLRGLANTDTQYF	TGTGCCAGTAGTCTCAGGGGACTAGCTAACACAGATACGCAGTATTTT
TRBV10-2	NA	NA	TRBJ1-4	CASGQGLRQEKLFF	TGCGCCAGCGGTCAGGGTCTGAGACAGGAAAAACTGTTTTTT
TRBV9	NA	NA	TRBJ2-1	CASSVGPAAKNEQFF	TGTGCCAGCAGCGTAGGTCCAGCGGCTAAGAATGAGCAGTTCTTC
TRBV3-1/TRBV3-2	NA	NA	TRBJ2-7	CASSQDVYRGADEQYF	TGTGCCAGCAGCCAAGATGTTTATCGGGGGGCGGATGAGCAGTACTTC
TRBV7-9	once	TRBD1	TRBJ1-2	CASSERTGRFNYGYTF	TGTGCCAGCAGCGAAAGGACAGGGCGGTTTAACTATGGCTACACCTTC
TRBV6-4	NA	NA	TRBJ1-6	CASRAGSTGNSPLHF	TGTGCCAGCAGGGCGGGCTCCACCGGGAATTCACCCCTCCACTTT
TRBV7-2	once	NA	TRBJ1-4	CASSLAAPPEKLFF	TGTGCCAGCAGCTTAGCTGCACCCCCTGAAAAACTGTTTTTT
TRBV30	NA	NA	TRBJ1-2	CAWSPPFGRANYGYTF	TGTGCCTGGAGTCCCCCGTTTGGCAGAGCTAACTATGGCTACACCTTC
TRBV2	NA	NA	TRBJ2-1	CASRDKGASPSYNEQFF	TGTGCCAGCAGGGACAAAGGGGCTAGTCCCTCCTACAATGAGCAGTTCTTC
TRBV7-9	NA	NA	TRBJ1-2	CASSMPEGLALNYGYTF	TGTGCCAGCAGCATGCCGGAGGGTCTGGCCCTCAACTATGGCTACACCTTC
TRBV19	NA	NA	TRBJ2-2	CASSDQHNTGELFF	TGTGCCAGCAGTGACCAACACAACACCGGGGAGCTGTTTTTT
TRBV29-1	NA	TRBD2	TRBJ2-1	CSVVGLASGSNEQFF	TGCAGCGTTGTAGGTCTGGCTAGCGGGAGCAATGAGCAGTTCTTC
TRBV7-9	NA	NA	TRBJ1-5	CASSLVGANQPQHF	TGTGCCAGCAGCTTAGTGGGGGCAAATCAGCCCCAGCATTTT
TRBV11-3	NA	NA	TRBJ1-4	CASSPGSGRVKEKLFF	TGTGCCAGCAGCCCAGGATCAGGGCGAGTGAAGGAAAAACTGTTTTTT